These 9 T cell receptor beta chains were sequenced from one sample in a study of beta chain features in type 1 diabetes. Sequencing targeted expressed TCRB transcripts, as all isolated RNA had been reverse transcribed. Using immunoSEQ multiplex PCR, the repertoire was profiled, and TCRdb retains in-frame clones only, with some absent. This repertoire shows around 500,000 clones, about an eighth found once; its top ten account for approximately 0.05%. The specimen was naive CD4+ T cells from blood. Source of these receptors: a woman younger than 35 in good health.

This clone turned up a few times. This chain connects TRBV25-1 to TRBJ2-1; TRBD1 agrees at 10 bases. The length of the CDR3 is 15 residues. Trimming took 4 bases from V and 6 from J; bases not matched to a gene: 6. Looked up from germline, CDR1 is MGHDK and CDR2 is SYGVNS. The CDR3 nucleotides are TGTGCCAGCAGTGCCGGGACAGGGGATTCCAATGAGCAGTTCTTC. It encodes CASSAGTGDSNEQFF.

This clone appeared a few times. The V and J genes are TRBV15 and TRBJ2-1; D possibly corresponds to TRBD2 (5 bases). Trimming took 0 bases from V and 9 from J, leaving 12 bases between them. Germline CDR1 and CDR2: LNHNV and YYDKDF (reference sequence). The CDR3 extends over 14 amino acids. In DNA form, the CDR3 reads TGTGCCACCAGCAGAGACCCGACCCGGGGTGAGCAGTTCTTC. This gives the protein CATSRDPTRGEQFF.

The CDR3 coding sequence is TGTGCCTGGAATGAGGGGGGGAGGTTCCAAGAGACCCAGTACTTC. Translation gives CAWNEGGRFQETQYF. The chain joins TRBV30 to TRBJ2-5; maybe TRBD2 (7 bases). The CDR3 has 15 amino acids. The ends were cut back, 4 bases at V and 1 base at J, with 16 bases in the middle. The germline V gene encodes CDR1 GTSNPN and CDR2 SVGIG (reference sequence).

The chain links TRBV9 to TRBJ2-5; tentatively, D is TRBD1 (6 bases). CDR1 and CDR2 from the germline V gene are SGDLS and YYNGEE. V shed 0 bases and J shed 0 bases, with 15 bases lying between them. This CDR3 spans 17 amino acids. The CDR3 loop is CASSVGPGAPYQETQYF. DNA of the CDR3: TGTGCCAGCAGCGTAGGACCAGGGGCTCCGTACCAAGAGACCCAGTACTTC.

The table lists this clone with a few counts. The rearrangement uses TRBV30 and TRBJ2-1; 10 bases are a match to TRBD2. Germline trimming cut 0 bases from V and 5 bases from J; bases unmatched to any gene: 10. CDR1 GTSNPN and CDR2 SVGIG come from the germline V gene (reference sequence). The CDR3 has 17 residues. This chain's CDR3 is CAWSVIRTSGFDNEQFF. Here the CDR3 DNA reads TGTGCCTGGAGTGTGATTAGGACTAGCGGATTCGACAATGAGCAGTTCTTC.

Details on this clone: Since a much larger clone is just one base distant, this may be a read error. The same CDR3 can be traced to other DNA sequences in this sample. The chain carries TRBV7-6 and TRBJ2-5, with D hard to call. The CDR3 loop spans 11 amino acids. CDR1 SGHVS and CDR2 FNYEAQ come from the germline V gene. Trimming removed 3 bases at V and 4 bases at J, with 3 bases between. CDR3 DNA sequence: TGTGCCAGCAGCTTTAGAGAGACCCAGTACTTC. This encodes CASSFRETQYF.

The chain employs TRBV10-3 and TRBJ2-1; D is unresolved. The V gene's germline CDR1 is ENHRY and CDR2 SYGVKD. Trimming pared 8 bases from V and 10 bases from J, leaving 6 bases between. The CDR3 extends over 9 amino acids. Here the CDR3 DNA reads TGTGCCATCGGAGCGGAGCAGTTCTTC. Amino acid sequence: CAIGAEQFF.

This clone was detected a few times. The CDR3 DNA reads TGTGCCAGCAGCCAACGAACAGGCTCTTCCTACAATGAGCAGTTCTTC. Translation gives CASSQRTGSSYNEQFF. J is TRBJ2-1 and V is TRBV14; D perhaps matches TRBD1 (5 bases). Germline values: CDR1 SGHDN, CDR2 FVKESK. Between the trimmed V and J ends, which lost 2 bases and 1 base, there was a span of 12 bases. The CDR3 runs 16 residues.

Only a few counts were recorded for this clone. The chain couples TRBV28 to TRBJ1-2; 9 nucleotides line up with TRBD1. The CDR3 sequence is 15 residues long. The germline gives CDR1 MDHEN, CDR2 SYDVKM. DNA of the CDR3: TGTGCGGTTTATGGGACAGGGAGGTTTAACTATGGCTACACCTTC. Its translation is CAVYGTGRFNYGYTF.